Listed below are T cell receptor beta chains from one sample, sequenced in a study of T cells in Graves' hyperthyroidism and ophthalmopathy. TCRdb passed the multiplex PCR reads through MiXCR, listing each CDR3 protein once. The table includes fewer than 550,000 distinct CDR3 sequences, about 15% detected once. Material for sequencing was blood. Receptors originate from a woman between 18 and 29 years old with Graves' hyperthyroidism. Both conserved end residues are part of each CDR3. D genes are given only for firm matches. The size field is filled for only some rows; it gives once, few, many or a size class.

V	size	J	D	DNA	CDR3
TRBV5-1	many	TRBJ2-4	TRBD1	TGCGCCAGCAGCTTGAGAGGGGGCAGAGAGAACATTCAGTACTTC	CASSLRGGRENIQYF
TRBV10-3	-	TRBJ2-7	TRBD2	TGTGCCATCAGTGAGCGGGAGGGGTCCGAGCAGTACTTC	CAISEREGSEQYF
TRBV6-5	many	TRBJ1-4	TRBD1	TGTGCCAGCAGTTACTCAAGCAGGGGGGCAACTAATGAAAAACTGTTTTTT	CASSYSSRGATNEKLFF
TRBV29-1	many	TRBJ2-7	TRBD2	TGCAGCGTTGAGATAGGGACTATCTCCTACGAGCAGTACTTC	CSVEIGTISYEQYF
TRBV2	many	TRBJ2-7	-	TGTGCCAGCAGTGAAAAAGGACAGCCTACCCCCTACGAGCAGTACTTC	CASSEKGQPTPYEQYF
TRBV20-1	many	TRBJ2-3	-	TGCAGTGCGGACCTTTCGACTCCTAGCACAGATACGCAGTATTTT	CSADLSTPSTDTQYF
TRBV7-9	many	TRBJ2-1	-	TGTGCCAGCAGCTATAGGAGCCTGGGGTTCGATGATGAGCAGTTCTTC	CASSYRSLGFDDEQFF
TRBV19	-	TRBJ2-7	TRBD2	TGTGCCAGTAGTATAGTAGCGGGAGGGGCCTACGAGCAGTACTTC	CASSIVAGGAYEQYF
TRBV3-1	few	TRBJ1-3	-	TGTGCCAGCACGAGGGAGGGAAACACCATATATTTT	CASTREGNTIYF
TRBV27	many	TRBJ2-1	-	TGTGCCAGCAGTTTGATCGCGGATACCTACAATGAGCAGTTCTTC	CASSLIADTYNEQFF
TRBV7-6	many	TRBJ2-7	-	TGTGCCAGCAGCTTAGGGACAGCCTCCTACGAGCAGTACTTC	CASSLGTASYEQYF
TRBV3-1	many	TRBJ1-3	-	TGTGCCAGCAGCCAAGTTAGGCCAGGTGGAAACACCATATATTTT	CASSQVRPGGNTIYF
TRBV2	many	TRBJ1-2	-	TGTGCCAGCAGGGCGGGCGCCTTGGGTGGCTACACCTTC	CASRAGALGGYTF
TRBV12-3/TRBV12-4	many	TRBJ1-1	-	TGTGCCAGCAGTCCACCACGCGGAGCTTTCTTT	CASSPPRGAFF
TRBV5-6	-	TRBJ2-7	-	TGTGCCAGCAGCTTTCCCCCCAGCTCCTACGAGCAGTACTTC	CASSFPPSSYEQYF
TRBV5-1	-	TRBJ2-3	TRBD1	TGCGCCAGCAGCGCGACAGGGGCTGGCACAGATACGCAGTATTTT	CASSATGAGTDTQYF
TRBV7-9	-	TRBJ1-1	-	TGTGCCAGCAGCTTCCGGGACAACGAAAGGACTGAAGCTTTCTTT	CASSFRDNERTEAFF
TRBV20-1	many	TRBJ2-1	TRBD2	TGCAGTGCTAGGGGGGGACTAGGCTACAATGAGCAGTTCTTC	CSARGGLGYNEQFF
TRBV10-3	-	TRBJ2-7	-	TGTGCCATTGGGGCAGGGAAAAACGAGCAGTACTTC	CAIGAGKNEQYF
TRBV6-1	many	TRBJ2-1	TRBD2	TGTGCCAGCAGTTCCGGGACTAGCGGGGTTAATGAGCAGTTCTTC	CASSSGTSGVNEQFF
TRBV20-1	-	TRBJ2-7	TRBD1	TGCAGTGCAAGGACAGGGAACAACGAGCAGTACTTC	CSARTGNNEQYF
TRBV20-1	few	TRBJ2-1	TRBD2	TGCAGTGCCCCCTCGGGACTAGCGGGAGTAGAGCAGTTCTTC	CSAPSGLAGVEQFF
TRBV5-1	many	TRBJ1-4	-	TGCGCCAGCAGCCAAGCGGACCTTAATGAAAAACTGTTTTTT	CASSQADLNEKLFF
TRBV5-8	few	TRBJ2-5	-	TGTGCCAGCAGCAGTCCGGGACTCGGAGAAGAGACCCAGTACTTC	CASSSPGLGEETQYF